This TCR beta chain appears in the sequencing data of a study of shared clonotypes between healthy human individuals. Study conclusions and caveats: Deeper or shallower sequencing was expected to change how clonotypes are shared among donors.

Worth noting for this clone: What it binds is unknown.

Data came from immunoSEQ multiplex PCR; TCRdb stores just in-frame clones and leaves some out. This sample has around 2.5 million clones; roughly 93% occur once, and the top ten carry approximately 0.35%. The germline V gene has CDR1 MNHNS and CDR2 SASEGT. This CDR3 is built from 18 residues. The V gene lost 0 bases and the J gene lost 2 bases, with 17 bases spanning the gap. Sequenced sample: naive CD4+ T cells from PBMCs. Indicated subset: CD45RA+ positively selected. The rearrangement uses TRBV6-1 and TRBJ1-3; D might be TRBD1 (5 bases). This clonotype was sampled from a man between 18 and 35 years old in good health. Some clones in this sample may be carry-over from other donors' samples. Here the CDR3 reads CASSEASWPAGPGNTIYF. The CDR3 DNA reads TGTGCCAGCAGTGAAGCGAGTTGGCCAGCAGGGCCTGGAAACACCATATATTTT.